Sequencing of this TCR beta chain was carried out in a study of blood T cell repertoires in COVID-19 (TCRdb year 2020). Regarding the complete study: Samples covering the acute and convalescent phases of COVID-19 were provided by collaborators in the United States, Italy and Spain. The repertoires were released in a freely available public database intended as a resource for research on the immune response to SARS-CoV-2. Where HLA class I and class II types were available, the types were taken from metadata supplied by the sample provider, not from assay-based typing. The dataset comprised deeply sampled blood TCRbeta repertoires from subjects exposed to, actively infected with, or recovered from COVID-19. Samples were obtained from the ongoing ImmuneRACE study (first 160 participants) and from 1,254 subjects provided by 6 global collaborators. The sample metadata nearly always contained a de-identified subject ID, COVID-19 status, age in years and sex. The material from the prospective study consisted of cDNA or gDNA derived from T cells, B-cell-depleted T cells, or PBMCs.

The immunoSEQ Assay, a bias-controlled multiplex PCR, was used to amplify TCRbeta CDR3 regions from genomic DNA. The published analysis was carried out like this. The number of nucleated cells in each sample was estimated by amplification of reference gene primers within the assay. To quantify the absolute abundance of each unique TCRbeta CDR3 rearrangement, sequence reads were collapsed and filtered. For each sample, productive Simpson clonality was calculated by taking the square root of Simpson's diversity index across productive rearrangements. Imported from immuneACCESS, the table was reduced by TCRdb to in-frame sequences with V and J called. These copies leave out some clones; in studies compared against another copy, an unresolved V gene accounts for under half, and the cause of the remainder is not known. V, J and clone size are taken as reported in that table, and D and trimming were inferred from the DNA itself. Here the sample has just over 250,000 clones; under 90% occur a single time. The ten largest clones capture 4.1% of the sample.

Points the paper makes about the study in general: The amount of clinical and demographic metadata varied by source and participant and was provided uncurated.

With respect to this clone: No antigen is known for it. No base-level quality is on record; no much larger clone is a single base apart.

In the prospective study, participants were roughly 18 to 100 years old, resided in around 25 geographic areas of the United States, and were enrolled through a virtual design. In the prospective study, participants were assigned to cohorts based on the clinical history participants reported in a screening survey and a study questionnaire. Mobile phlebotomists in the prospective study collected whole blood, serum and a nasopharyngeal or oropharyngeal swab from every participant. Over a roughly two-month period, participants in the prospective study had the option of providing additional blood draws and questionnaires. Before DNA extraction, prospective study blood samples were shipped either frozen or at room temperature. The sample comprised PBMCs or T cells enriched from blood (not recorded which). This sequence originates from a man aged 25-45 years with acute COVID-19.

The CDR3 amino acid sequence is: CASSQGAGKRGVDTQYF. The nucleotides are TGCGCCAGCAGCCAAGGCGCGGGGAAGAGGGGCGTAGATACGCAGTATTTT. The sequence links TRBV4-3 to TRBJ2-3; perhaps TRBD2 is the D gene, with 6 bases matching. The germline V gene provides CDR1 LGHNA and CDR2 YSLEER. The CDR3 goes from the cysteine to the phenylalanine over 17 residues. The kept DNA is CDR3 alone, 51 bases in frame from the first base. V and J are truncated by 1 base and 5 bases respectively, leaving an intervening sequence of 19 bases.